This is a list of T cell receptor beta chains from one sample in a study of T cell responses to AZD1222 COVID-19 vaccine. The repertoire was sequenced with immunoSEQ multiplex PCR; TCRdb's copy has only in-frame clones and lacks some. The sample includes about 110,000 clones, over 80% of them seen just once. Source: peripheral blood, taken 28 days after the second AZD1222 dose. The receptors come from an adult who received the AZD1222 COVID-19 vaccine. The CDR3 runs from the conserved cysteine through the conserved F or W. D genes are given only for firm matches. A clone size is listed for some rows: how often the clone was seen (once, few, many), or a class if it is expanded.

d_call: TRBD1; v_call: TRBV6-1; clone_size: NA; j_call: TRBJ2-7; cdr3_nt: TGTGCCAGCAGTGAAGGGGACAGGGGCGAGCAGTACTTC; cdr3_aa: CASSEGDRGEQYF
d_call: TRBD1; v_call: TRBV19; clone_size: NA; j_call: TRBJ2-1; cdr3_nt: TGTGCCAGTACGGGGACAGCAGTCTACAATGAGCAGTTCTTC; cdr3_aa: CASTGTAVYNEQFF
d_call: NA; v_call: TRBV20-1; clone_size: NA; j_call: TRBJ1-2; cdr3_nt: TGCAGTGCTAGCCGGGACGGACACTTC; cdr3_aa: CSASRDGHF
d_call: TRBD1; v_call: TRBV27; clone_size: NA; j_call: TRBJ1-4; cdr3_nt: TGTGCCAGCAGTTGGTGGACAGGGGATGAAAAACTGTTTTTT; cdr3_aa: CASSWWTGDEKLFF
d_call: NA; v_call: TRBV7-2; clone_size: few; j_call: TRBJ1-1; cdr3_nt: TGTGCCAGCAGCTTGTTGGCAGTTAACACTGAAGCTTTCTTT; cdr3_aa: CASSLLAVNTEAFF
d_call: NA; v_call: TRBV7-8; clone_size: NA; j_call: TRBJ2-5; cdr3_nt: TGTGCCAGCAGCTTCCGGGACATCGAAGAGACCCAGTACTTC; cdr3_aa: CASSFRDIEETQYF
d_call: NA; v_call: TRBV9; clone_size: NA; j_call: TRBJ2-2; cdr3_nt: TGTGCCAGCTCAAAGGGGGACCAGAACACCGGGGAGCTGTTTTTT; cdr3_aa: CASSKGDQNTGELFF
d_call: NA; v_call: TRBV5-1; clone_size: NA; j_call: TRBJ1-1; cdr3_nt: TGCGCCAGCAGCCTTAGACAGTCGGATATGAACACTGAAGCTTTCTTT; cdr3_aa: CASSLRQSDMNTEAFF
d_call: NA; v_call: TRBV7-2; clone_size: NA; j_call: TRBJ2-4; cdr3_nt: TGTGCCAGCAGCTTAGGTCCAGGGGGGGCCAAAAACATTCAGTACTTC; cdr3_aa: CASSLGPGGAKNIQYF
d_call: TRBD2; v_call: TRBV10-2; clone_size: NA; j_call: TRBJ2-3; cdr3_nt: TGCGCCAGCAGTGGGAGCGGGAGCTCAGATACGCAGTATTTT; cdr3_aa: CASSGSGSSDTQYF
d_call: NA; v_call: TRBV2; clone_size: NA; j_call: TRBJ2-1; cdr3_nt: TGTGCCAGCAGTGTTGGCAATGAGCAGTTCTTC; cdr3_aa: CASSVGNEQFF
d_call: NA; v_call: TRBV5-6; clone_size: NA; j_call: TRBJ2-3; cdr3_nt: TGTGCCAGCAGGCCGACACAGGGGGCTTCCTCTAGCGGGACGTATACGCAGTATTTT; cdr3_aa: CASRPTQGASSSGTYTQYF
d_call: TRBD2; v_call: TRBV6-5; clone_size: once; j_call: TRBJ2-5; cdr3_nt: TGTGCCACCCGTCGGGACTACGAAGGGACCCAGTACTTC; cdr3_aa: CATRRDYEGTQYF
d_call: NA; v_call: TRBV29-1; clone_size: NA; j_call: TRBJ2-1; cdr3_nt: TGCAGCGTTGAAGATCCGCAGGGGCAATACAATGAGCAGTTCTTC; cdr3_aa: CSVEDPQGQYNEQFF
d_call: NA; v_call: TRBV28; clone_size: NA; j_call: TRBJ2-5; cdr3_nt: TGTGCCAGCAGTTTACAAGAGGAGACCCAGTACTTC; cdr3_aa: CASSLQEETQYF
d_call: TRBD1; v_call: TRBV2; clone_size: NA; j_call: TRBJ1-1; cdr3_nt: TGTGCCAGCAGAACGGACAGGCCCCCGGTCCTGGAAGCTTTCTTT; cdr3_aa: CASRTDRPPVLEAFF
d_call: NA; v_call: TRBV6-5; clone_size: NA; j_call: TRBJ1-2; cdr3_nt: TGTGCCAGCAGTCTCAGGGTGTCCTATGGCTACACCTTC; cdr3_aa: CASSLRVSYGYTF
d_call: NA; v_call: TRBV9; clone_size: NA; j_call: TRBJ2-2; cdr3_nt: TGTGCCAGCAGCGCAGGCGGGCATCTGAACACCGGGGAGCTGTTTTTT; cdr3_aa: CASSAGGHLNTGELFF
d_call: TRBD1; v_call: TRBV2; clone_size: NA; j_call: TRBJ1-5; cdr3_nt: TGTGCCAGCAGTGAAGCGCTTCGGGGACAGACTAATCAGCCCCAGCATTTT; cdr3_aa: CASSEALRGQTNQPQHF
d_call: TRBD1; v_call: TRBV5-1; clone_size: NA; j_call: TRBJ1-4; cdr3_nt: TGCGCCAGCAGCTGGGGACAGGGGAGGGAAAAACTGTTTTTT; cdr3_aa: CASSWGQGREKLFF
d_call: NA; v_call: TRBV6-5; clone_size: NA; j_call: TRBJ2-1; cdr3_nt: TGTGCCAGCAGCCCCTTTTTGAACGAGCAGATGAAGGGTTTCTTC; cdr3_aa: CASSPFLNEQMKGFF
d_call: NA; v_call: TRBV18; clone_size: NA; j_call: TRBJ1-2; cdr3_nt: TGTGCCAGCTCACCGTGGGGCGCACCTAACTATGGCTACACCTTC; cdr3_aa: CASSPWGAPNYGYTF
d_call: NA; v_call: TRBV5-1; clone_size: NA; j_call: TRBJ2-5; cdr3_nt: TGCGCCAGCAGCTTGGGATTCGGGTACCAAGAGACCCAGTACTTC; cdr3_aa: CASSLGFGYQETQYF
d_call: TRBD2; v_call: TRBV2; clone_size: NA; j_call: TRBJ2-5; cdr3_nt: TGTGCCAGCAGGACTAGCGGGAGAGTCGCAGAGACCCAGTACTTC; cdr3_aa: CASRTSGRVAETQYF
d_call: NA; v_call: TRBV7-9; clone_size: NA; j_call: TRBJ1-1; cdr3_nt: TGTGCCAGCAGCTTAGAAGGGGGGAACACTGAAGCTTTCTTT; cdr3_aa: CASSLEGGNTEAFF
d_call: NA; v_call: TRBV29-1; clone_size: once; j_call: TRBJ1-1; cdr3_nt: TGCAGCGTTGTTCGGAACACTGAAGCTTTCTTT; cdr3_aa: CSVVRNTEAFF
d_call: TRBD1; v_call: TRBV30; clone_size: NA; j_call: TRBJ1-5; cdr3_nt: TGTGCCTGGAGTGTACAGGGGGCGCCGAGTCAGCCCCAGCATTTT; cdr3_aa: CAWSVQGAPSQPQHF
d_call: TRBD1; v_call: TRBV18; clone_size: NA; j_call: TRBJ1-1; cdr3_nt: TGTGCCAGCTCACCAAACAGGGGAGGTATGAACACTGAAGCTTTCTTT; cdr3_aa: CASSPNRGGMNTEAFF
d_call: TRBD1; v_call: TRBV6-5; clone_size: NA; j_call: TRBJ1-6; cdr3_nt: TGTGCCAGCTTCCGGGACAGAAATTCACCCCTCCACTTT; cdr3_aa: CASFRDRNSPLHF
d_call: TRBD1; v_call: TRBV5-6; clone_size: NA; j_call: TRBJ1-3; cdr3_nt: TGTGCCAGCAGCTTGACAGGGGGCAGCTCTGGAAACACCATATATTTT; cdr3_aa: CASSLTGGSSGNTIYF
d_call: TRBD1; v_call: TRBV12-5; clone_size: NA; j_call: TRBJ2-3; cdr3_nt: TGTGCTAGTGGTTTGGGACAGGGTACCTTCACAGATACGCAGTATTTT; cdr3_aa: CASGLGQGTFTDTQYF
d_call: NA; v_call: TRBV7-6; clone_size: NA; j_call: TRBJ1-4; cdr3_nt: TGTGCCAGCAGCTTAGGGGGAGCAAGGAATGAAAAACTGTTTTTT; cdr3_aa: CASSLGGARNEKLFF
d_call: NA; v_call: TRBV10-1; clone_size: NA; j_call: TRBJ2-7; cdr3_nt: TGCGCCAGCAGTGAGGGTATGAGAGAGCAGTACTTC; cdr3_aa: CASSEGMREQYF
d_call: NA; v_call: TRBV10-2; clone_size: NA; j_call: TRBJ1-5; cdr3_nt: TGCGCCAGCAGGGACACTAATCAGCCCCAGCATTTT; cdr3_aa: CASRDTNQPQHF
d_call: NA; v_call: TRBV2; clone_size: NA; j_call: TRBJ1-1; cdr3_nt: TGTGCCAGCAGAGGCGACAGGACTGAAGCTTTCTTT; cdr3_aa: CASRGDRTEAFF
d_call: NA; v_call: TRBV13; clone_size: NA; j_call: TRBJ1-6; cdr3_nt: TGTGCCAGCAGCTCGGGACTGAATTCACCCCTCCACTTT; cdr3_aa: CASSSGLNSPLHF
d_call: TRBD2; v_call: TRBV5-1; clone_size: NA; j_call: TRBJ2-1; cdr3_nt: TGCGCCAGCAGCTTGGTCGCGGGGGAGGAGAATGAGCAGTTCTTC; cdr3_aa: CASSLVAGEENEQFF
d_call: NA; v_call: TRBV12-2; clone_size: NA; j_call: TRBJ1-3; cdr3_nt: TGTGCAAGTCGCTCGAACTTAGGACAGGGCTGCCACTCTGGAAACACCATATATTTT; cdr3_aa: CASRSNLGQGCHSGNTIYF
d_call: TRBD1; v_call: TRBV5-8; clone_size: NA; j_call: TRBJ2-2; cdr3_nt: TGTGCCAGCAGAACAGGGACAGTCCAGAACACCGGGGAGCTGTTTTTT; cdr3_aa: CASRTGTVQNTGELFF
d_call: TRBD1; v_call: TRBV2; clone_size: NA; j_call: TRBJ1-4; cdr3_nt: TGTGCCAGCAGCCGAGACAGGGTCGAAAATGAAAAACTGTTTTTT; cdr3_aa: CASSRDRVENEKLFF